This T cell receptor beta chain emerged from a study of blood T cell repertoires in COVID-19. At the level of the study: PBMCs, B-cell-depleted T cells, or T cells provided the cDNA or gDNA that made up the material.

Authors' analysis steps: Reference gene primer amplification gave nucleated cell count estimates. Profiled with immunoSEQ multiplex PCR; TCRdb holds only in-frame clones, not every one. V and J calls and clone size are as listed in that table; D and trimming were resolved from the DNA. The table lists 150,000 to 180,000 clones, 70% to 90% of them singletons. Trimming took 1 base from V and 2 from J, leaving 5 bases between them. This CDR3 has 13 residues. Germline CDR1 LGHDT, CDR2 YNNKEL (reference sequence). The rearrangement links TRBV3-1 (or the pseudogene TRBV3-2) to TRBJ2-5; D gene uncertain. The clonotype originates from a man aged 55 to 70 with COVID-19, enrolled during active disease. The specimen was peripheral blood. The CDR3 DNA reads TGTGCCAGCAGCCAAGCGGGTCAAGAGACCCAGTACTTC. This encodes CASSQAGQETQYF.